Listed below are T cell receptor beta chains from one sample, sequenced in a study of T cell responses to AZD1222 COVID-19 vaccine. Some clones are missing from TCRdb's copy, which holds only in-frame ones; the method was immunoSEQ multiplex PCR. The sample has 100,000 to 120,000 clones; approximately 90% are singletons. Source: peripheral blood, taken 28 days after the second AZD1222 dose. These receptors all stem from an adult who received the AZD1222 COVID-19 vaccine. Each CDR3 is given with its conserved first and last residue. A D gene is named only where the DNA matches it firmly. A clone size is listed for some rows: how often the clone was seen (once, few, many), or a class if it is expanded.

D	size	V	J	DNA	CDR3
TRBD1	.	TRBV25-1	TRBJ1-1	TGTGCCAGCAGTCCTTGGGACAGGGGGGACACTGAAGCTTTCTTT	CASSPWDRGDTEAFF
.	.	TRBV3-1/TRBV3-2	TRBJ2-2	TGTGCCAGCAGCCAAGAAACTTCGAGGGCTAGCTATGCCGGGGAGCTGTTTTTT	CASSQETSRASYAGELFF
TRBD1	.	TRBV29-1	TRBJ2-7	TGCAGCGTTGAAGAACCGGGACAGGGAAACGAGCAGTACTTC	CSVEEPGQGNEQYF
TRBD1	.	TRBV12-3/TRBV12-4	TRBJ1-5	TGTGCCAGCAGTCGACAGGGCCGGGAGCCCCAGCATTTT	CASSRQGREPQHF
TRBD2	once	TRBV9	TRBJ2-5	TGTGCCAGCAGCGTACGCCACCGGGGGGAAGAGACCCAGTACTTC	CASSVRHRGEETQYF
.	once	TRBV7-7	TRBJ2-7	TGTGCCAGCAGCTCCGACCCCCCGGGGGCCGGGGCCGAGCAGTACTTC	CASSSDPPGAGAEQYF
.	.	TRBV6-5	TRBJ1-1	TGTGCCAGCAGTTCCACCCGGGGGGGCGATACAGCTTTCTTT	CASSSTRGGDTAFF
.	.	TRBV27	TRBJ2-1	TGTGCCAGCAGTTTGTTTGGGAGCGGGTGGGATGAGCAGTTCTTC	CASSLFGSGWDEQFF
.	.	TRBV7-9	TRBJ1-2	TGTGCCAGCAGCCGCGGGGGGTCCTATGGCTACACCTTC	CASSRGGSYGYTF
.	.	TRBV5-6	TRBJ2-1	TGTGCCAGCAGCGGCGGACAGCCTCTCTCCTACAATGAGCAGTTCTTC	CASSGGQPLSYNEQFF
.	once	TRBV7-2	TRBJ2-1	TGTGCCAGCAGCTCAGCCAAAGGGCATCTTAATGAGCAGTTCTTC	CASSSAKGHLNEQFF
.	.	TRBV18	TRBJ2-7	TGTGCCAGCTCACCACCTGCCAGCTCCTACGAGCAGTACTTC	CASSPPASSYEQYF
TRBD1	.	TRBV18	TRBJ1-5	TGTGCCAGCTCAAACCAGGGGACAGGGTCCAATCAGCCCCAGCATTTT	CASSNQGTGSNQPQHF
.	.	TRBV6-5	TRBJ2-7	TGTGCCAGCTCGGGCCAGGGACTTATCGACGAGCAGTACTTC	CASSGQGLIDEQYF
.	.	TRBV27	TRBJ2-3	TGTGCCAGCAGTTTATTTGGTTCGAGGGGGGGAATCACAGATACGCAGTATTTT	CASSLFGSRGGITDTQYF
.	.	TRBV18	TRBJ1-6	TGTGCCAGCTCACCTCCGGGACGGGGTAATTCACCCCTCCACTTT	CASSPPGRGNSPLHF
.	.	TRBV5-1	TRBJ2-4	TGCGCCAGCAGCTTGGCGACGACCAGGGGAAACATTCAGTACTTC	CASSLATTRGNIQYF
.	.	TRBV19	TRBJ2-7	TGTGCCAGTATGGACAGAAATATACGTGAGCAGTACTTC	CASMDRNIREQYF
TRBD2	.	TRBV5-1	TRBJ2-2	TGCGCCAGCAGCTTGAAGGGACTAGCGTACGCGAACACCGGGGAGCTGTTTTTT	CASSLKGLAYANTGELFF
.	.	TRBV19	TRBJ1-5	TGTGCCAGTAACCTACGGCACAATCAGCCCCAGCATTTT	CASNLRHNQPQHF
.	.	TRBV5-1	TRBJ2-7	TGCGCCAGCAGCCCTCTGGGGACGTCCTCCTACGAGCAGTACTTC	CASSPLGTSSYEQYF
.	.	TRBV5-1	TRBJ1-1	TGCGCCAGCAGCTCTACAGAGCAGGGGAACACTGAAGCTTTCTTT	CASSSTEQGNTEAFF
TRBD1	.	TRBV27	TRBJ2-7	TGTGCCAGCAGTTCGACAGGGTTCGAGCAGTACTTC	CASSSTGFEQYF
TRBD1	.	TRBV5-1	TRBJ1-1	TGCGCCAGCAGCCCACTGGTTGACAGGGAAAAAGCTTTCTTT	CASSPLVDREKAFF
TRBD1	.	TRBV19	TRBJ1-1	TGTGCCAGTAGAACCCTAGGGACAGGGTACACTGAAGCTTTCTTT	CASRTLGTGYTEAFF
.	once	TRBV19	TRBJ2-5	TGTGCCAGTAGTATAGATCTTGGGGGCCCGGAGACCCAGTACTTC	CASSIDLGGPETQYF
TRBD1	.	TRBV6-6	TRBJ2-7	TGTGCCAGCAGTACCGGGGACAGAGGGTGGACCTACGAGCAGTACTTC	CASSTGDRGWTYEQYF
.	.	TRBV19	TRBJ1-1	TGTGCCAGTAGCGTCAGACACACCATGAACACTGAAGCTTTCTTT	CASSVRHTMNTEAFF
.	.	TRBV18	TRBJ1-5	TGTGCCAGCTCACCGGCCACCGGGGCTAGCAATCAGCCCCAGCATTTT	CASSPATGASNQPQHF
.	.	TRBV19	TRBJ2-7	TGTGCCAGTACCGACACCGTCAGCTCCTACGAGCAGTACTTC	CASTDTVSSYEQYF
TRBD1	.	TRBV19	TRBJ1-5	TGTGCCAGTAGTACTCCCACAGGGGGGTGGAATCAGCCCCAGCATTTT	CASSTPTGGWNQPQHF
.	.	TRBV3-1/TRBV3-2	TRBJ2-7	TGTGCCAGCAGCCAAGATCCCCGCGGGGCCTACGAGCAGTACTTC	CASSQDPRGAYEQYF
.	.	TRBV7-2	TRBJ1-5	TGTGCCAGCAGCTTAGGAGGTTGGGGACTGGGTCAGCCCCAGCATTTT	CASSLGGWGLGQPQHF
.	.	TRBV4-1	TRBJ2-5	TGCGCCAGCAGCAGCGGTGGGCGGTTCCAAGAGACCCAGTACTTC	CASSSGGRFQETQYF
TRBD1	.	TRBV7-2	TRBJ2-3	TGTGCCAGCAGCACGCAGGGGGACAGTGATACGCAGTATTTT	CASSTQGDSDTQYF
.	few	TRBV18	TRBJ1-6	TGTGCCAGCTCACCAAATCAGGGGATGGATTCACCCCTCCACTTT	CASSPNQGMDSPLHF
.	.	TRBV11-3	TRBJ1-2	TGTGCCAGCAGCTTATCCCCTCGGCGGGGGTATGGCTACACCTTC	CASSLSPRRGYGYTF
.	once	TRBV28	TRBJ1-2	TGTGCCAGCAGTTTGGTGGGAAACTATGGCTACACCTTC	CASSLVGNYGYTF
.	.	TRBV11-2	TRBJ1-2	TGTGCCAGCAGCTTAGATTTGGGGGGGAATAACTATGGCTACACCTTC	CASSLDLGGNNYGYTF
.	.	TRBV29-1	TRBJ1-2	TGCAGCGTTGGAAGGGGCGGAGAGGGCTACACCTTC	CSVGRGGEGYTF
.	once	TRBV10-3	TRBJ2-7	TGTGCCATCAGTGAAGGTGGGAGGCAGCAGTACTTC	CAISEGGRQQYF
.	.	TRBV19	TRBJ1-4	TGTGCCAGTATGACACGGACAGCAACTAATGAAAAACTGTTTTTT	CASMTRTATNEKLFF
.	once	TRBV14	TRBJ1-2	TGTGCCAGCAGCCCATTCCAGGGAGCCTATGGCTACACCTTC	CASSPFQGAYGYTF
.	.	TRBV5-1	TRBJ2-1	TGCGCCAGCAGCTTGGCCGGGGGGACAGGAACCAATGAGCAGTTCTTC	CASSLAGGTGTNEQFF
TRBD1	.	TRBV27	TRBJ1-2	TGTGCCAGCAGTAGAGGACAGGAAAACTATGGCTACACCTTC	CASSRGQENYGYTF
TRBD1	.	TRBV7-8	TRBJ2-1	TGTGCCAGCAGACCGAGAGGTGGCGGGACAGGGGTCTACAATGAGCAGTTCTTC	CASRPRGGGTGVYNEQFF
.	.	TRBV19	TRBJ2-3	TGTGCCAGTAGCTCGACAGGGACTGCAGATACGCAGTATTTT	CASSSTGTADTQYF
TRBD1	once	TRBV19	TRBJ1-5	TGTGCCAGTAGTATCCGACAGGGGGATAGGGGCAATCAGCCCCAGCATTTT	CASSIRQGDRGNQPQHF
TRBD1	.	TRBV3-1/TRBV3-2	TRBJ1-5	TGTGCCAGCAGCCCAGGACAGGGGAGATTGAACCAGCCCCAGCATTTT	CASSPGQGRLNQPQHF
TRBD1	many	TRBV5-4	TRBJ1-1	TGTGCCAGCAGCCCCTCCGGACAGGGGAGGACTGAAGCTTTCTTT	CASSPSGQGRTEAFF
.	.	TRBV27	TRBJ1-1	TGTGCCAGCAGCCTTCGGGGAGTGAACACTGAAGCTTTCTTT	CASSLRGVNTEAFF
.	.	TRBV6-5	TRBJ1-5	TGTGCCAGCAGCACAGTGTCCAATCAGCCCCAGCATTTT	CASSTVSNQPQHF
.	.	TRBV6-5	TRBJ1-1	TGTGCCAGCAGAAAACGGGGTTTGCTCACTGAAGCTTTCTTT	CASRKRGLLTEAFF
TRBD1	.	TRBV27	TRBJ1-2	TGTGCCAGCAGTCAAAATGGACAGGGAGGTGGCTACACCTTC	CASSQNGQGGGYTF